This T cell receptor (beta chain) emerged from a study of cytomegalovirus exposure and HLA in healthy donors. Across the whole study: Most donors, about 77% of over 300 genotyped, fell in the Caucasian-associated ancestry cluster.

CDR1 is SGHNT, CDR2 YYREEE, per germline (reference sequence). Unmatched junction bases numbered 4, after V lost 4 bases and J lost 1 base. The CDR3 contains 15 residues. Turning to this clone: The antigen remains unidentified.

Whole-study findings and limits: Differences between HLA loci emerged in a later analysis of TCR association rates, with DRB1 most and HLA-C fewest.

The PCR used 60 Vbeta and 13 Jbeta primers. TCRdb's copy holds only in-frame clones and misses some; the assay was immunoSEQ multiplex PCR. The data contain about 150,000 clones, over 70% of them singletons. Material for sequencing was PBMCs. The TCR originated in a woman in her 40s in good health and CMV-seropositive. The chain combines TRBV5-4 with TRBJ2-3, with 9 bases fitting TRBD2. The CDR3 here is CASSDRLAGTDTQYF. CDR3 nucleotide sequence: TGTGCCAGCAGCGACCGACTAGCGGGCACAGATACGCAGTATTTT.